This T cell receptor beta chain was profiled in a study of identical twins. The germline V and J ends were trimmed by 8 bases and 3 bases, with 23 bases remaining between them. CDR3 length: 16 residues. CDR1 is MGHDK and CDR2 is SYGVNS in the germline V gene. Everyone who gave samples was a healthy Caucasian. Each CDR3 protein is one row after TCRdb ran MiXCR on the 5' RACE reads. Of about 890,000 distinct CDR3 sequences in the sample, 12% were seen once. This clonotype was observed many times. These data are also associated with another study on yellow fever vaccine responses in identical twins.

The TCR originated in a woman under 30 in good health. What was sequenced was PBMCs. The chain employs TRBV25-1 and TRBJ2-7; D is possibly TRBD1 or TRBD2 (5 bases each). This CDR3 reads CASRGPAGTLLYEQYF. DNA of the CDR3: TGTGCCAGCCGTGGACCTGCCGGGACCCTCCTCTACGAGCAGTACTTC.